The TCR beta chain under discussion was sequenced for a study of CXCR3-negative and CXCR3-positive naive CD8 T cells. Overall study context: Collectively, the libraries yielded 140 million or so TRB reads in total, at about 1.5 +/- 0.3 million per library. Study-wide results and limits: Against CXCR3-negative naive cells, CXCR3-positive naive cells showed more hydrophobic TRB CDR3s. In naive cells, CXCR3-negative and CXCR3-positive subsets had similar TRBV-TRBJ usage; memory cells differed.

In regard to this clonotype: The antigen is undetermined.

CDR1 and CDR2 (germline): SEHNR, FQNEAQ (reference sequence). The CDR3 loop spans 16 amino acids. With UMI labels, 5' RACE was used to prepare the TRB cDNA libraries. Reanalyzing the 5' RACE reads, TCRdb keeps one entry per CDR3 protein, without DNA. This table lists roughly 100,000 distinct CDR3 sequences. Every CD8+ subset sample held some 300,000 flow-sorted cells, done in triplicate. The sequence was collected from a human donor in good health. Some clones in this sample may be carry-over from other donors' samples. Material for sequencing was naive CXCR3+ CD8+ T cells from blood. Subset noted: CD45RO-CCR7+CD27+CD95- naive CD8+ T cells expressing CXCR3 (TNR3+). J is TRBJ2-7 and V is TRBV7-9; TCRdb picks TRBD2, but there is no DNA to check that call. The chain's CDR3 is CASSHTSGPTTYEQYF.